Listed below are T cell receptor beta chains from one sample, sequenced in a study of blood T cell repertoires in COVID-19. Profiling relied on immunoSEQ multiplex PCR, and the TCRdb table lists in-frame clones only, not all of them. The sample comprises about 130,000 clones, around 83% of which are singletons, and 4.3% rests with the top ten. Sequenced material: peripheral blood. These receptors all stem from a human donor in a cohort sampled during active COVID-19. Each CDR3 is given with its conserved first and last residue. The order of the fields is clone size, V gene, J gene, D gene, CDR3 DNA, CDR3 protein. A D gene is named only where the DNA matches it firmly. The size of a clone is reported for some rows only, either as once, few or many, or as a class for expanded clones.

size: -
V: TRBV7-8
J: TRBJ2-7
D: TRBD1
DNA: TGTGCCAGCAGCCTGGACAGGGTGGCGTACTTC
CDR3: CASSLDRVAYF

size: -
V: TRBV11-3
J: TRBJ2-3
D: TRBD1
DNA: TGTGCCAGCAGCTTGACAGGGTCCGATACGCAGTATTTT
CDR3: CASSLTGSDTQYF

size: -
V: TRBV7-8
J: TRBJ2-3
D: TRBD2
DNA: TGTGCCAGCAGCGCCCGACTAGCGGGCAGCACAGATACGCAGTATTTT
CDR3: CASSARLAGSTDTQYF

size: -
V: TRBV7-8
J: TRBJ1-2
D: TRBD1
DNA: TGTGCCAGCAGCTTCTGGGACAGGGGGCAATTTTTACTGGGTGGCTACACCTTC
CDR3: CASSFWDRGQFLLGGYTF

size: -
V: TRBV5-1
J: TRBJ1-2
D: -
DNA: TGCGCCAGCAGCATCGACAGAGATGGCTACACCTTC
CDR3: CASSIDRDGYTF

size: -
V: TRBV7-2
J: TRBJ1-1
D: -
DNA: TGTGCCAGCAGAGGGGGCACTGAAGCTTTCTTT
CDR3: CASRGGTEAFF

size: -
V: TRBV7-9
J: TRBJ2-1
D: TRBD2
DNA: TGTGCCAGCAGCAGGCTAGCGGGAGGTTCCTACAATGAGCAGTTCTTC
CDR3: CASSRLAGGSYNEQFF

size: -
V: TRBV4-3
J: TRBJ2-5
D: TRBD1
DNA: TGCGCCAGCAGCCAAGATCTATCTGCGGGACAGGCTTTCTACCAAGAGACCCAGTACTTC
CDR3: CASSQDLSAGQAFYQETQYF

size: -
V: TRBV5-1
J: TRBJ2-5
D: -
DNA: TGCGCCAGCAGCTTGGCCGCAAGCCCACAAGAGACCCAGTACTTC
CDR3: CASSLAASPQETQYF

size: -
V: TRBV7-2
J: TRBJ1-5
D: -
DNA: TGTGCCAGCAGCTTAGAACTCTTCAATCAGCCCCAGCATTTT
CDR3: CASSLELFNQPQHF

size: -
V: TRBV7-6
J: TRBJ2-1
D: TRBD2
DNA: TGTGCCAGCAGCTTCAGGACTAGCGGGGTAGTCTGGTCCTACAATGAGCAGTTCTTC
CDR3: CASSFRTSGVVWSYNEQFF

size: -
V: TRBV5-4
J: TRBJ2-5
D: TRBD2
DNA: TGTGCCAGCAGCTCGACTAGCGGGAGGCAAGAGACCCAGTACTTC
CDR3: CASSSTSGRQETQYF

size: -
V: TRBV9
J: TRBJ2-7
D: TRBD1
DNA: TGTGCCAGCAGCGGGGACAGCAGCTTCGACGAGCAGTACTTC
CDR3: CASSGDSSFDEQYF

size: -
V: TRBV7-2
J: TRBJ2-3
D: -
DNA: TGTGCCAGCAGCTTATCGACAGGTACAGATACGCAGTATTTT
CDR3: CASSLSTGTDTQYF

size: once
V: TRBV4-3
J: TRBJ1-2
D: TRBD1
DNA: TGCGCCAGCAGCGGGACAGGCCTCTATGGCTACACCTTC
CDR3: CASSGTGLYGYTF

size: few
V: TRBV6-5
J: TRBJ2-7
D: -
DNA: TGTGCCAGCAGCACAGGGTACTACGAGCAGTACTTC
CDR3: CASSTGYYEQYF

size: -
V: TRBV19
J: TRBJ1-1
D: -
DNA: TGTGCCAGTAGCGAACAGAAGAACACTGAAGCTTTCTTT
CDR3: CASSEQKNTEAFF

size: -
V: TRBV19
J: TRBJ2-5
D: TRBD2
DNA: TGTGCCAGTAGTATCAGGCGGGGGAGCCAAGAGACCCAGTACTTC
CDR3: CASSIRRGSQETQYF

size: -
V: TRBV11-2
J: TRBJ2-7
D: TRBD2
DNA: TGTGCCAGCAGCTTGACTAGCGGGGGGTCCTACGAGCAGTACTTC
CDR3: CASSLTSGGSYEQYF

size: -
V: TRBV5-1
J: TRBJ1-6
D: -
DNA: TGCGCCAGTCGGGGGGGTTCCTATAATTCACCCCTCCACTTT
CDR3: CASRGGSYNSPLHF

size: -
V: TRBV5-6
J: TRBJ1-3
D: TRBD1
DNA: TGTGCCAGCAGCTTGGTCGGGACAGTAGGAAACACCATATATTTT
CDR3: CASSLVGTVGNTIYF

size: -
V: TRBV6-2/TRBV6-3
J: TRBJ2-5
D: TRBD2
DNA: TGTGCCAGCAGTCCCGGGACTAGCGGAGGACAAGAGACCCAGTACTTC
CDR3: CASSPGTSGGQETQYF

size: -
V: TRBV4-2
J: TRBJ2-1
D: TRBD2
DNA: TGTGCCAGCAGCTCTGGGACTAGCGGGAATAGAGGTGAGCAGTTCTTC
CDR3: CASSSGTSGNRGEQFF

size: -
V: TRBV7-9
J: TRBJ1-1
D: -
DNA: TGTGCCAGCAGCTTAGTATCGGGAAGGAACACTGAAGCTTTCTTT
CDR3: CASSLVSGRNTEAFF

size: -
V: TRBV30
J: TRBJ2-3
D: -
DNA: TGTGCCTGGAGGGGCGCAGATACGCAGTATTTT
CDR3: CAWRGADTQYF

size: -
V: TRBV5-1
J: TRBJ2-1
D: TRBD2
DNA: TGCGCCAGCAGCCCGACACCTAATCGGGGACTAGGGCGTAATGAGCAGTTCTTC
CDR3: CASSPTPNRGLGRNEQFF

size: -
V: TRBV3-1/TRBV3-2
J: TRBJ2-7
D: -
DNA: TGTGCCAGCAGCCAAAGAGTCTACGAGCAGTACTTC
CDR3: CASSQRVYEQYF